This TCR beta chain was recovered during a study of radiotherapy plus CTLA-4 blockade in lung cancer. Clones were read by immunoSEQ multiplex PCR, and TCRdb kept only the in-frame ones, dropping some. The sample has 83,000 or so clones, around 86% seen once; the top ten hold 0.82%. The CDR3 covers 15 residues. CDR1 and CDR2 from the germline V gene are LNHDA and SQIVND (reference sequence). Deletions cut 5 bases from V and 0 bases from J, with 13 bases between. The chain links TRBV19 to TRBJ1-2; maybe TRBD1 (6 bases). The input for sequencing was peripheral blood, taken from a patient treated with radiotherapy plus ipilimumab. This receptor was taken from a human donor with non-small cell lung cancer who had stable disease on radiotherapy plus ipilimumab. CDR3 sequence (DNA): TGTGCCAGTAGTTTGGGACACCACTCTAACTATGGCTACACCTTC. It is translated as CASSLGHHSNYGYTF.